These 20 T cell receptor beta chains were sequenced from one sample in a study of blood T cell repertoires in COVID-19. Assay used: immunoSEQ multiplex PCR; TCRdb lists only in-frame clones, some missing. The sample lists 90,000 to 150,000 clones, 85% to 90% occurring once. Sequencing was done on a sample of peripheral blood. The receptor source for this set is a woman aged 45-60 years with active or convalescent COVID-19.

This chain connects TRBV15 to TRBJ1-2; possible D gene TRBD1, 6 bases. CDR3 size: 15 residues. From germline, CDR1 is LNHNV and CDR2 YYDKDF (reference sequence). The V and J ends lost 1 base and 2 bases respectively, with 11 bases between them. Written as DNA, the CDR3 is TGTGCCACCAGCAGAGCCCCCCAGGGGAACTATGGCTACACCTTC. It yields the protein CATSRAPQGNYGYTF.

The chain links TRBV30 to TRBJ1-4; D perhaps matches TRBD1 (6 bases). V lost 2 bases and J 5 bases, leaving 12 bases between the germline ends. Per the germline V gene, CDR1 is GTSNPN and CDR2 is SVGIG (reference sequence). The CDR3 has 14 residues. The chain's CDR3 is CAWSRTVNNEKLFF. CDR3 nucleotides: TGTGCCTGGAGTAGGACAGTGAACAATGAAAAACTGTTTTTT.

This clone appeared a few times. The J gene is TRBJ1-5, the V gene TRBV6-2 or TRBV6-3; D is uncertain. Germline CDR1 and CDR2: MNHEY and SVGEGT. Trimming left V 2 bases short and J 0 bases short, with 14 bases between. The length of the CDR3 is 17 residues. For the CDR3, the DNA is TGTGCCAGCAGTTACGGGTTTCGGGGAGATAGCAATCAGCCCCAGCATTTT. It encodes CASSYGFRGDSNQPQHF.

The chain has TRBV28 and TRBJ2-6; 9 bases line up with TRBD1. J gave up 0 bases and V 5 bases, and 11 bases lay outside the gene matches. Germline V gene lookup returns CDR1 MDHEN and CDR2 SYDVKM. The CDR3 runs to 19 residues. The CDR3 DNA follows: TGTGCCAGCAGTCCAGGGACAGGGAGGGGAGACTCTGGGGCCAACGTCCTGACTTTC. Translation gives CASSPGTGRGDSGANVLTF.

For the CDR3, the DNA is TGTGCCAGCAGCGCCCGGACAGTTAACACTGAAGCTTTCTTT. Residues: CASSARTVNTEAFF. The gene calls are TRBV7-9 and TRBJ1-1; perhaps TRBD1 as D (6 bases). The length of the CDR3 is 14 residues. Germline CDR1 and CDR2: SEHNR and FQNEAQ (reference sequence). V was shortened by 5 bases and J by 2 bases, with 12 bases between the two germline ends.

The chain combines TRBV7-9 with TRBJ1-1, with no clear D. CDR1 is SEHNR, CDR2 FQNEAQ, per germline (reference sequence). Trimming cost V 5 bases and J 5 bases, with 15 bases left between them. The CDR3 is 14 amino acids. CDR3 amino acids: CASSTSTRGTEAFF. The CDR3, as DNA: TGTGCCAGCAGCACCTCCACTCGGGGTACTGAAGCTTTCTTT.

The rearrangement joins TRBV19 to TRBJ1-1; tentative D call: TRBD1 (6 bases). CDR1 and CDR2 from the germline V gene are LNHDA and SQIVND (reference sequence). V was trimmed by 1 base and J by 1 base, leaving 10 bases between them. This CDR3 contains 15 residues. CDR3 residues: CASSIGLQGNTEAFF. Written as DNA, the CDR3 is TGTGCCAGTAGTATAGGGCTACAGGGGAACACTGAAGCTTTCTTT.

The chain recombines TRBV5-1 with TRBJ2-3, with TRBD1 matching 9 bases. This CDR3 region has 16 residues. Unmatched junction bases numbered 3, after V lost 0 bases and J lost 1 base. Germline-derived CDR1 and CDR2 are SGHRS and YFSETQ. In DNA, the CDR3 is TGCGCCAGCAGCTTGGAAAGGACAGGGGGCACAGATACGCAGTATTTT. It encodes CASSLERTGGTDTQYF.

The chain is built from TRBV6-5 and TRBJ1-3; 9 bases are shared with TRBD1. The CDR3 is 15 amino acids. J was trimmed by 2 bases and V by 4 bases; bases with no gene match: 3. CDR1 is MNHEY and CDR2 is SVGAGI in the germline V gene. The CDR3 sequence: CASSSQGATGNTIYF. The DNA of the CDR3 is TGTGCCAGCAGTTCACAGGGGGCAACTGGAAACACCATATATTTT.

The chain carries TRBV30 and TRBJ2-3; unclear D gene. The germline V and J ends were trimmed by 0 bases and 2 bases, with 12 bases remaining between them. Germline V gene data show CDR1 as GTSNPN and CDR2 as SVGIG (reference sequence). This CDR3 is built from 15 residues. The CDR3: CAWSVRLSDTDTQYF. The CDR3 bases are TGTGCCTGGAGTGTACGTCTCTCAGACACAGATACGCAGTATTTT.

The DNA of the CDR3 is TGTGCCAGCAGCTTGGAGTGGAAAAATGAAAAACTGTTTTTT. Encoded protein: CASSLEWKNEKLFF. The V gene is TRBV7-8, the J gene TRBJ1-4; no clear D gene. Trimming stripped 3 bases from V and 5 bases from J, with 10 bases between. The germline CDR1 and CDR2 sequences are SGHVS and FQNEAQ. This CDR3 comprises 14 residues. Combining the CDR3 with reference TRBV7-8 and TRBJ1-4 gives the whole variable domain GAGVSQSPRYKVAKRGQDVALRCDPISGHVSLFWYQQALGQGPEFLTYFQNEAQLDKSGLPSDRFFAERPEGSVSTLKIQRTQQEDSAVYLCASSLEWKNEKLFFGSGTQLSVL.

This chain connects TRBV24-1 to TRBJ2-5; D gene ambiguous. CDR1 KGHDR and CDR2 SFDVKD come from the germline V gene. V lost 4 bases and J lost 7, with 12 bases in between. This CDR3 contains 13 residues. CDR3 nucleotides: TGTGCCACCAGTGAGGCCGGAGAAGGGACCCAGTACTTC. Its protein product is CATSEAGEGTQYF.

The V and J genes are TRBV7-2 and TRBJ2-1; 7 bases fit TRBD2. The trim removed 8 bases at V and 7 bases at J, leaving 8 bases unmatched. Germline V gene sequence: CDR1 SGHTA, CDR2 FQGNSA. This CDR3 is built from 13 residues. The CDR3 coding sequence is TGTGCCAGCCTCCCGGGAGGAGGGAATGAGCAGTTCTTC. It yields the protein CASLPGGGNEQFF.

CDR3 nucleotides: TGTGCCAGCAGCTTAGTTTGGCTAGCGAGGACAGATACGCAGTATTTT. Protein product: CASSLVWLARTDTQYF. V usage is TRBV7-8 and J usage is TRBJ2-3; perhaps TRBD2 as D (6 bases). The CDR3 spans 16 residues. The germline gives CDR1 SGHVS, CDR2 FQNEAQ. Trimming stripped 1 base from V and 3 bases from J, with 14 bases between.

This sequence joins TRBV6-2 or TRBV6-3 and TRBJ1-2, with D possibly TRBD1 on 6 matching bases. Germline CDR1 is MNHEY and CDR2 is SVGEGT. CDR3 length: 15 residues. Trimming took 0 bases from V and 8 from J, leaving 16 bases between them. For the CDR3, the DNA is TGTGCCAGCAGTTACTCTTCCCGGACAGTTCTAGGCTACACCTTC. Amino acid sequence: CASSYSSRTVLGYTF.

J is TRBJ2-1 and V is TRBV6-6; TRBD2 matches 12 bases. Germline loops: CDR1 MNHNY, CDR2 SVGAGI (reference sequence). The V and J ends lost 5 bases and 4 bases, in that order; junction bases with no gene match: 30. This CDR3 spans 24 amino acids. The CDR3 nucleotides read TGTGCCAGCAGTCCCAGACTAGCGGGGGTGGAATACCCCGAAGGCGACGGATTATACAATGAGCAGTTCTTC. Its protein is CASSPRLAGVEYPEGDGLYNEQFF.

V gene TRBV7-2 combines with J gene TRBJ2-3, with 11 bases matching TRBD2. The CDR3 has 15 residues. Germline V gene lookup returns CDR1 SGHTA and CDR2 FQGNSA. Trimming cost V 4 bases and J 4 bases; bases outside gene matches: 4. The CDR3 loop is CASSSSGRFSDTQYF. As DNA, the CDR3 is TGTGCCAGCAGCTCTAGCGGGAGGTTCTCAGATACGCAGTATTTT.

The chain joins TRBV6-2 or TRBV6-3 to TRBJ2-3, with no clear D. The CDR3 runs to 16 residues. In germline, CDR1 is MNHEY, CDR2 SVGEGT. Trimming stripped 3 bases from V and 3 bases from J, with 16 bases between. The CDR3 DNA reads as TGTGCCAGCAGTTATTTGCGGTCCCTGAGGACAGATACGCAGTATTTT. Translating gives CASSYLRSLRTDTQYF.

The chain combines TRBV10-3 with TRBJ2-1, with 13 bases lining up with TRBD2. With 6 bases clipped from V and 9 bases from J, the junction kept 14 bases outside the gene matches. The CDR3 extends over 17 amino acids. Per germline, CDR1 ENHRY and CDR2 SYGVKD. CDR3 sequence reads: CAISPLIDGLAGAEQFF. The CDR3 DNA reads as TGTGCCATCAGCCCCCTCATAGATGGACTAGCGGGAGCTGAGCAGTTCTTC.

This chain uses TRBV11-2 with TRBJ1-1; 10 positions match TRBD1. Germline V gives CDR1 SGHAT, CDR2 FQNNGV. Losses at the gene ends were 4 bases for V and 9 bases for J; bases not matched to a gene: 11. This CDR3 has 15 amino acids. The chain's CDR3 is CASSSSGTGEGKAFF. The CDR3 DNA follows: TGTGCCAGCAGCTCCTCGGGGACAGGGGAGGGGAAAGCTTTCTTT.